This TCR beta chain was sequenced during a study of shared clonotypes between healthy human individuals. Assay: immunoSEQ multiplex PCR; the TCRdb copy retains only in-frame clones and omits some. The table includes some 1,900,000 clones, about 95% detected once. There are 16 residues in the CDR3. Germline values: CDR1 SGHAT, CDR2 FQNNGV. Trimming removed 2 bases from V and 4 bases from J; junction bases left unmatched: 6. Positive CCR7 selection of CD45RO-negative cells yielded the naive CD8 cells, and terminally differentiated effector memory CD45RA+ cells were excluded. Sequencing input: naive CD8+ T cells sorted from blood. The chain combines TRBV11-2 with TRBJ2-2, with TRBD1 matching 8 bases. The clonotype was recovered from a man aged 18-30 years in good health. The CDR3 DNA follows: TGTGCCAGCAGCTTAAGGACAGGGTCGGTCACCGGGGAGCTGTTTTTT. This encodes CASSLRTGSVTGELFF. The entire variable domain, with the rest obtained from reference TRBV11-2 and TRBJ2-2, is as follows: EAGVAQSPRYKIIEKRQSVAFWCNPISGHATLYWYQQILGQGPKLLIQFQNNGVVDDSQLPKDRFSAERLKGVDSTLKIQPAKLEDSAVYLCASSLRTGSVTGELFFGEGSRLTVL.